Presented here are 9 T cell receptor beta chains from one specimen sequenced in a study of shared clonotypes between healthy human individuals. Libraries were prepared by immunoSEQ multiplex PCR; TCRdb keeps only in-frame clonotypes and omits some of them. The sample holds approximately 2.1 million clones, 85% to 95% seen once. The sample comprised naive CD4+ T cells from PBMCs. Subset meaning: CD45RA+ positively selected. The origin of the receptors is a man aged 18 to 29 in good health. Some clones in this sample may be carry-over from other donors' samples.

The chain employs TRBV6-1 and TRBJ2-1; weak D call: TRBD2 (5 bases). The germline V and J ends were trimmed by 1 base and 3 bases, with 13 bases remaining between them. The CDR3 covers 16 residues. Germline V gives CDR1 MNHNS, CDR2 SASEGT. DNA for the CDR3: TGTGCCAGCAGTGAAGTAATCCAGCGGATCTACAATGAGCAGTTCTTC. This translates into CASSEVIQRIYNEQFF.

This chain joins TRBV5-1 and TRBJ1-1; D unresolved. Trimming pared 4 bases from V and 0 bases from J, leaving 10 bases between. CDR1 and CDR2 from the germline V gene are SGHRS and YFSETQ. CDR3 length equals 14 residues. The CDR3 nucleotides are TGCGCCAGCAGCAGCGAACCTTTGAACACTGAAGCTTTCTTT. Translating it yields CASSSEPLNTEAFF.

The CDR3 protein is CASSPPRLTSAGELFF. In DNA, the CDR3 is TGTGCCAGCTCACCTCCTCGACTAACTTCCGCCGGGGAGCTGTTTTTT. The rearrangement joins TRBV18 to TRBJ2-2; possible D gene TRBD2, 5 bases. Germline V CDR1 and CDR2: KGHSH, LQKENI. V lost 3 bases and J lost 6, with 17 bases in between. The CDR3 contains 16 residues.

The genes are TRBV6-6 and TRBJ1-2; D remains unclear. V lost 7 bases to trimming and J lost 2 bases, with 17 bases between them. Germline values: CDR1 MNHNY, CDR2 SVGAGI (reference sequence). The CDR3 loop spans 15 amino acids. The DNA for the CDR3 is TGTGCCAGCACTCATACCACAGCTATGAACTATGGCTACACCTTC. This codes for CASTHTTAMNYGYTF.

The CDR3 protein is CASSQLDRGIGGVGEKLFF. The CDR3 DNA is TGCGCCAGCAGCCAGCTCGATAGGGGGATAGGGGGCGTTGGTGAAAAACTGTTTTTT. This rearrangement joins TRBV4-1 to TRBJ1-4; TRBD1 matches 7 bases. There are 19 residues in the CDR3. Germline V gene sequence: CDR1 MGHRA, CDR2 YSYEKL. Trimming cost V 3 bases and J 7 bases; bases outside gene matches: 20.

Regarding this clone: Other nucleotide sequences from this sample produce the same CDR3. The V call is TRBV28, the J call TRBJ1-2; no firm D call. Deletions cut 2 bases from V and 3 bases from J, with 10 bases between. The germline V gene encodes CDR1 MDHEN and CDR2 SYDVKM. The CDR3 covers 14 residues. For the CDR3, the DNA is TGTGCCAGCAGTTTACTGGTACGGGACTATGGCTACACCTTC. It is translated as CASSLLVRDYGYTF.

The chain employs TRBV18 and TRBJ2-7; possible D gene TRBD1, 6 bases. Germline CDR1 reads KGHSH; CDR2 reads LQKENI. Trimming took 0 bases from V and 5 from J, leaving 11 bases between them. The CDR3 totals 14 residues. The DNA for the CDR3 is TGTGCCAGCTCACCACCCGCAGGGGACCACGAGCAGTACTTC. Protein product: CASSPPAGDHEQYF.

The chain uses TRBV7-8 and TRBJ2-1; perhaps D is TRBD1 or TRBD2 (6 bases each). The CDR3 consists of 15 residues. Deletions cut 1 base from V and 3 bases from J, with 10 bases between. Germline V gene lookup returns CDR1 SGHVS and CDR2 FQNEAQ. Here the CDR3 reads CASSLEGGLYNEQFF. The DNA of the CDR3 is TGTGCCAGCAGCTTAGAAGGGGGACTCTACAATGAGCAGTTCTTC.

The rearrangement links TRBV28 to TRBJ1-4, with D maybe TRBD1 (6 bases). The V and J ends lost 6 bases and 8 bases respectively, with 19 bases between them. Germline lookup yields CDR1 MDHEN and CDR2 SYDVKM. This CDR3 comprises 15 residues. CDR3 coding DNA: TGTGCCAGCAGCCCCTCGGGCAGGGGTTTGGAAAAACTGTTTTTT. It encodes CASSPSGRGLEKLFF.